The 29 T cell receptor beta chains below all came from one sample that was sequenced in a study of regulatory T cells in long-lasting Graves disease. Time point meaning: newly diagnosed GD, antithyroid drugs for less than 3 months. PBMC-derived RNA was used for the TCR library. Relying on iRepertoire HTBI primers and Arm-PCR of CDR3 regions, the team built TCR beta libraries. Using its own MiXCR run on the multiplex PCR reads, TCRdb lists one record per CDR3 protein. The table lists hundreds of thousands of distinct CDR3 sequences, approximately 16% of them singletons. The data also belong to a second study, concerning T cells in Graves' hyperthyroidism and ophthalmopathy.

Sample: peripheral blood mononuclear cells (PBMCs), taken at new diagnosis, from a patient treated with antithyroid drugs. The receptors were gathered from a woman aged 35-65 years with Graves disease.

About this clonotype: Given a much more abundant clone one base away, this may be a read error. The chain links TRBV3-1 to TRBJ1-1; D not resolved. Germline-derived CDR1 and CDR2 are LGHDT and YNNKEL (reference sequence). Trimming cost V 2 bases and J 7 bases, with 5 bases left between them. The CDR3 runs 11 residues. CDR3 in amino acids: CASSQRVEAFF. The CDR3 coding sequence is TGTGCCAGCAGCCAACGGGTTGAAGCTTTCTTT.

This clonotype was counted ten times or more. This chain links TRBV2 with TRBJ2-7; TRBD2 is a possible D gene (6 bases). Germline lookup yields CDR1 SNHLY and CDR2 FYNNEI. Between the trimmed V and J ends, which lost 8 bases and 7 bases, there was a span of 18 bases. This CDR3 spans 13 amino acids. The CDR3 here is CASERGVGMEQYF. In DNA, the CDR3 is TGTGCCAGCGAGCGCGGGGTGGGGATGGAGCAGTACTTC.

This clonotype has only a few counts. The rearrangement links TRBV19 to TRBJ2-3; no clear D gene. Trimming removed 5 bases at V and 2 bases at J, with 5 bases between. The CDR3 covers 12 residues. Per the germline V gene, CDR1 is LNHDA and CDR2 is SQIVND (reference sequence). CDR3 sequence reads: CASSSHTDTQYF. CDR3 DNA sequence: TGTGCCAGTAGTTCACACACAGATACGCAGTATTTT.

In its sample, this clonotype was seen many times. The V gene is TRBV28, the J gene TRBJ2-1; D uncertain. The CDR3 has 13 amino acids. CDR1 MDHEN and CDR2 SYDVKM come from the germline V gene. Trimming stripped 5 bases from V and 5 bases from J, with 10 bases between. Here the CDR3 reads CASSPRVDNEQFF. The CDR3 nucleotides read TGTGCCAGCAGTCCACGAGTCGACAATGAGCAGTTCTTC.

The chain employs TRBV24-1 and TRBJ1-1, with TRBD1 matching 7 bases. The CDR3 sequence is 13 residues long. The germline gives CDR1 KGHDR, CDR2 SFDVKD. The V and J ends lost 7 bases and 1 base, in that order; junction bases with no gene match: 2. The CDR3 DNA sequence: TGTGCCACCAGCAACAGGGGGAACACTGAAGCTTTCTTT. Its translation: CATSNRGNTEAFF.

Many counts were recorded for this clonotype. This chain connects TRBV9 to TRBJ1-1; 8 nucleotides line up with TRBD1. Looked up from germline, CDR1 is SGDLS and CDR2 is YYNGEE. The CDR3 loop spans 15 amino acids. V lost 3 bases to trimming and J lost 5 bases; unmatched junction nucleotides: 9. Here the CDR3 DNA reads TGTGCCAGCAGCGCCCTATCACAGGGGGGGACTGAAGCTTTCTTT. Amino acids: CASSALSQGGTEAFF.

At least ten counts were recorded for this clonotype. The genes are TRBV27 and TRBJ1-6; unclear D gene. This CDR3 contains 17 residues. Trimming pared 3 bases from V and 1 base from J, leaving 13 bases between. Germline-derived CDR1 and CDR2 are MNHEY and SMNVEV (reference sequence). The CDR3 DNA sequence: TGTGCCAGCAGTTTTGCTGGGGTAGGGTCCTATAATTCACCCCTCCACTTT. Its protein product is CASSFAGVGSYNSPLHF.

This clonotype was counted at least ten times. The DNA for the CDR3 is TGCAGTGCCCTAGCCCCCAGCGGGGGGAGACAAGAGACCCAGTACTTC. As protein: CSALAPSGGRQETQYF. V is TRBV20-1 and J is TRBJ2-5; 9 nucleotides agree with TRBD2. V lost 6 bases, J lost 2 bases, and 13 bases stayed unmatched. The CDR3 loop spans 16 amino acids. The V gene's germline CDR1 is DFQATT and CDR2 SNEGSKA (reference sequence).

This clonotype was counted at least ten times. The chain couples TRBV27 to TRBJ2-3; possibly TRBD2 for D (5 bases). The CDR3 has 13 amino acids. Per the germline V gene, CDR1 is MNHEY and CDR2 is SMNVEV (reference sequence). V was cut by 4 bases and J by 11 bases, with 16 bases left in between. CDR3 nucleotides: TGTGCCAGCAGTTCGGGATCTACCAACGGGCAGTATTTT. Its translation is CASSSGSTNGQYF.

This clonotype was observed many times. The limits of the CDR3 on the DNA are not certain, so only TCRdb's listed CDR3 is given. J is TRBJ1-5 and V is TRBV19; TRBD1 was called by the table and not checked on the DNA. Germline values: CDR1 LNHDA, CDR2 SQIVND (reference sequence). The CDR3 has 15 residues if both end residues are counted. The CDR3 protein is CASSISAPLNQPQHF.

This clonotype was observed a few times. J is TRBJ1-4 and V is TRBV5-1, with 7 nucleotides matching TRBD1. The germline V gene has CDR1 SGHRS and CDR2 YFSETQ. The length of the CDR3 is 15 residues. V dropped 2 bases and J dropped 4; count of bases not matched to a gene: 5. CDR3: CASSFAGQYNEKLFF. The CDR3 DNA is TGCGCCAGCAGCTTTGCGGGACAGTATAATGAAAAACTGTTTTTT.

This clonotype has a handful of counts. The rearrangement links TRBV7-2 to TRBJ2-2; either TRBD1 or TRBD2 may supply D (5 bases each). Per germline, CDR1 SGHTA and CDR2 FQGNSA. The CDR3 totals 17 residues. V dropped 6 bases and J dropped 1 base, with 18 bases sitting between them. DNA of the CDR3: TGTGCCAGCAGAAGACGACAGCCCGGGGAGAACACCGGGGAGCTGTTTTTT. Protein sequence: CASRRRQPGENTGELFF.

This clonotype was counted ten times or more. The chain joins TRBV6-1 to TRBJ1-3, with D possibly TRBD1 on 6 matching bases. Germline values: CDR1 MNHNS, CDR2 SASEGT. This CDR3 region has 17 residues. V was clipped by 5 bases and J by 0 bases, with 17 bases between them. The CDR3 nucleotides are TGTGCCAGCAGTCCAGGGGAGGGACTTATCTCTGGAAACACCATATATTTT. This codes for CASSPGEGLISGNTIYF.

Many counts were recorded for this clonotype. The V gene is TRBV6-2 or TRBV6-3, the J gene TRBJ1-5; possible D gene TRBD1, 5 bases. V was pared by 2 bases and J by 0 bases, with 14 bases between. The CDR3 loop spans 17 amino acids. Germline-derived CDR1 and CDR2 are MNHEY and SVGEGT. Here the CDR3 reads CASSYRVRGYSNQPQHF. The CDR3 nucleotides read TGTGCCAGCAGTTACCGAGTGAGGGGCTATAGCAATCAGCCCCAGCATTTT.

A few counts support this clonotype. V usage is TRBV20-1 and J usage is TRBJ1-2; D not resolved. V was pared by 0 bases and J by 5 bases, with 16 bases between. The germline CDR1 and CDR2 sequences are DFQATT and SNEGSKA (reference sequence). The CDR3 is 15 amino acids. The CDR3, as DNA: TGCAGTGCTAGAGATCGGGCCAGGAGATCGTATGGCTACACCTTC. Translation gives CSARDRARRSYGYTF.

This clonotype was detected many times. This chain links TRBV12-3 or TRBV12-4 with TRBJ2-3; D is perhaps TRBD1 (6 bases). V gave up 3 bases and J gave up 2 bases, with 12 bases separating them. The CDR3 runs to 15 residues. CDR3 nucleotide sequence: TGTGCCAGCAGTTTTAGGGGGTCTTACACAGATACGCAGTATTTT. Its protein product is CASSFRGSYTDTQYF.

This clonotype was seen repeatedly, ten times or more. The chain carries TRBV6-2 or TRBV6-3 and TRBJ2-3, with 11 bases matching TRBD2. The CDR3 runs to 15 residues. Trimming cost V 7 bases and J 0 bases; bases outside gene matches: 3. Germline CDR1 MNHEY, CDR2 SVGEGT. CDR3 protein: CASTSGGPSTDTQYF. For the CDR3, the DNA is TGTGCCAGCACTAGCGGGGGGCCAAGCACAGATACGCAGTATTTT.

Many counts were recorded for this clonotype. V is TRBV7-2 and J is TRBJ2-5, with D possibly being TRBD2 (5 bases). The germline CDR1 and CDR2 sequences are SGHTA and FQGNSA. The V gene lost 4 bases and the J gene lost 2 bases, with 17 bases spanning the gap. The CDR3 is made up of 16 amino acids. As DNA, the CDR3 is TGTGCCAGCAGCTGGGTAGCCTCGGGAAGACAAGAGACCCAGTACTTC. It yields the protein CASSWVASGRQETQYF.

This chain uses TRBV7-8 with TRBJ1-2; 8 nucleotides align to TRBD1. V lost 8 bases and J lost 6; bases outside the gene matches: 14. CDR1 SGHVS and CDR2 FQNEAQ come from the germline V gene. This CDR3 spans 15 amino acids. The CDR3 loop is CASAPAAGTGDGYTF. Written as DNA, the CDR3 is TGTGCCAGCGCCCCGGCGGCGGGGACAGGTGATGGCTACACCTTC.

The sample holds many counts of this clonotype. This rearrangement joins TRBV28 to TRBJ2-4; 10 bases align to TRBD1. The CDR3 has 20 amino acids. Germline CDR1 MDHEN, CDR2 SYDVKM. V gave up 4 bases and J gave up 7 bases; unmatched junction bases: 22. The CDR3 spells CASSSPAYRTGGLFGNIQYF. CDR3 nucleotide sequence: TGTGCCAGCAGTTCCCCCGCCTATAGGACAGGGGGTTTGTTTGGGAACATTCAGTACTTC.

This clonotype showed up many times. The J gene is TRBJ1-2, the V gene TRBV2; no clear D gene. V was trimmed by 1 base and J by 0 bases, leaving 6 bases between them. The CDR3 length is 14 residues. Germline lookup yields CDR1 SNHLY and CDR2 FYNNEI. The CDR3 sequence is CASSEVAANYGYTF. As DNA, the CDR3 is TGTGCCAGCAGTGAAGTGGCAGCTAACTATGGCTACACCTTC. The entire variable domain, with the rest obtained from reference TRBV2 and TRBJ1-2, is as follows: EPEVTQTPSHQVTQMGQEVILRCVPISNHLYFYWYRQILGQKVEFLVSFYNNEISEKSEIFDDQFSVERPDGSNFTLKIRSTKLEDSAMYFCASSEVAANYGYTFGSGTRLTVV.

This clonotype was counted many times. The chain couples TRBV15 to TRBJ2-3; D is undetermined. V gave up 4 bases and J gave up 0 bases, with 8 bases separating them. CDR3 length equals 14 residues. Germline V gene sequence: CDR1 LNHNV, CDR2 YYDKDF (reference sequence). CDR3 protein: CATSTRMSTDTQYF. The CDR3 coding sequence is TGTGCCACCAGCACCAGGATGAGCACAGATACGCAGTATTTT.

This clonotype was seen ten or more times. The V and J genes are TRBV28 and TRBJ2-3; a possible D gene is TRBD2 (6 bases). V lost 3 bases and J lost 0, with 10 bases in between. Germline CDR1 MDHEN, CDR2 SYDVKM. The length of the CDR3 is 15 residues. In DNA form, the CDR3 reads TGTGCCAGCAGTTTTAGCGGCCTTAGCACAGATACGCAGTATTTT. Its translation: CASSFSGLSTDTQYF.

There are many counts of this clonotype. The J gene is TRBJ2-1, the V gene TRBV12-3 or TRBV12-4, with 7 bases lining up with TRBD1. With V trimmed by 3 bases and J by 10 bases, 9 bases remained unmatched. The CDR3 sequence is 14 residues long. The CDR3 spells CASSFSDRVREQFF. In DNA, the CDR3 is TGTGCCAGCAGTTTTAGCGACAGGGTCCGCGAGCAGTTCTTC.

This clonotype was found a few times. The chain carries TRBV14 and TRBJ2-1, with D perhaps being TRBD1 or TRBD2 (5 bases each). V lost 1 base, J lost 0 bases, and 16 bases lay in between. The length of the CDR3 is 18 residues. CDR1 SGHDN and CDR2 FVKESK come from the germline V gene. This chain's CDR3 is CASSQAGFWGSSYNEQFF. The CDR3 nucleotides are TGTGCCAGCAGCCAAGCAGGATTCTGGGGGAGCTCCTACAATGAGCAGTTCTTC.

The chain employs TRBV11-2 and TRBJ1-4; a possible D gene is TRBD1 (5 bases). The CDR3 is made up of 14 amino acids. Trimming cost V 5 bases and J 3 bases, with 10 bases left between them. Germline V gene sequence: CDR1 SGHAT, CDR2 FQNNGV. This chain's CDR3 is CASSTQVSNEKLFF. CDR3 DNA sequence: TGTGCCAGCAGCACACAGGTCTCTAATGAAAAACTGTTTTTT. The whole variable domain, filled in from reference TRBV11-2 and TRBJ1-4, reads EAGVAQSPRYKIIEKRQSVAFWCNPISGHATLYWYQQILGQGPKLLIQFQNNGVVDDSQLPKDRFSAERLKGVDSTLKIQPAKLEDSAVYLCASSTQVSNEKLFFGSGTQLSVL.

V is TRBV2 and J is TRBJ1-4; D gene uncertain. This CDR3 comprises 16 residues. Germline V gene data show CDR1 as SNHLY and CDR2 as FYNNEI. The V end was cut by 3 bases, the J end by 0 bases, with 11 bases between. The CDR3 region has the DNA TGTGCCAGCAGTGAGGGAGTCCGGGCAACTAATGAAAAACTGTTTTTT. It codes for CASSEGVRATNEKLFF. The full variable domain, in which reference TRBV2 and TRBJ1-4 provide the parts outside the CDR3, is EPEVTQTPSHQVTQMGQEVILRCVPISNHLYFYWYRQILGQKVEFLVSFYNNEISEKSEIFDDQFSVERPDGSNFTLKIRSTKLEDSAMYFCASSEGVRATNEKLFFGSGTQLSVL.

This clonotype was recorded at least ten times. The V and J genes are TRBV11-2 and TRBJ2-3; D gene ambiguous. Germline V lookup: CDR1 SGHAT, CDR2 FQNNGV. The V end was cut by 0 bases, the J end by 2 bases, with 9 bases between. CDR3 length: 15 residues. CDR3 nucleotide sequence: TGTGCCAGCAGCTTAGATCTACGGTTCACAGATACGCAGTATTTT. Translated: CASSLDLRFTDTQYF.

The chain employs TRBV5-6 and TRBJ1-2; TRBD1 is a possible D gene (6 bases). This CDR3 contains 15 residues. Per the germline V gene, CDR1 is SGHDT and CDR2 is YYEEEE. Trimming left V 0 bases short and J 5 bases short, with 14 bases between. This CDR3 reads CASSLEPGHLYGYTF. The CDR3 DNA reads as TGTGCCAGCAGCTTGGAACCGGGACATCTTTATGGCTACACCTTC.